This record concerns one T cell receptor beta chain sequence. The antigen is not known. This CDR3 has 13 amino acids. The germline V and J ends were trimmed by 8 bases and 7 bases, with 21 bases remaining between them. The V gene's germline CDR1 is SQVTM and CDR2 ANQGSEA. The data derive from a study of identical twins. Overall study results and limits: Insertions were fewer in abundant cord blood beta clonotypes, whereas memory repertoires showed none of this pattern. Zero-insertion findings could be partly confounded by invariant cells (MAIT and iNKT cells).

TCRdb re-derived calls from the 5' RACE reads in MiXCR, one entry per CDR3 protein. The data contain 500,000 to 700,000 distinct CDR3 sequences, 7.1% of them seen just once; the ten biggest clones take up around 1.6%. The data were also submitted as part of a second study, on yellow fever vaccine responses in identical twins.

The sequenced sample was PBMCs. The rearrangement links TRBV29-1 to TRBJ2-7; D may be TRBD1 or TRBD2 (5 bases each). This sequence was found in a woman under 30 in good health. In DNA, the CDR3 is TGCAGCTTCCCCGGGACGGCCGCCGGAGAGCAGTACTTC. It specifies CSFPGTAAGEQYF.